The text below deals with one T cell receptor (beta chain). This clonotype was seen repeatedly, ten times or more. Its antigen target is currently unknown. There are no base qualities to consult, and no much larger clone falls within one base. Library construction relied on multiplex PCR. These reads were obtained on an Illumina HiSeq 4000. iRepertoire HTBI primers and Arm-PCR amplification of CDR3 regions were used to construct TCR beta libraries. Before sequencing, the PCR products underwent gel purification. On the authors' methods: Gene usage analysis of CDR3 amino acid clonotypes used the 50 to 70 TRBV and about 13 TRBJ segments found across samples. COPE and FqMerger were used to merge filtered high-quality paired reads into contigs. BLAST was used to align contigs to the IMGT TRBV, TRBD and TRBJ reference genes, and CDR3 was defined following IMGT. Highly expanded clones were defined as clonotypes with a frequency above 0.1%. Shannon entropy served as the measure of repertoire diversity, while the Gini coefficient captured V-J evenness. Public clonotypes were defined as clonotypes shared by more than one individual. TCRdb reprocessed the public reads (quality trimming at Q25 with fastp, clone calling with MiXCR) and kept in-frame beta chains. Rows merge per CDR3 protein into single entries with the most common DNA and genes. The V and J calls follow TCRdb's processing rather than the paper's. This sample gives roughly 350,000 distinct CDR3 sequences in total; over 15% of them show up just once. 25% to 30% of the sample belongs to the ten largest clones.

The CDR3 numbers 14 residues from cysteine through phenylalanine. Of the read, only the CDR3 DNA is kept; its 42 bases are in frame from base 1. Here V drops 3 bases and J drops 7 bases, and the junction holds 3 bases not matched to any gene. CDR1 and CDR2 were assigned from the germline V gene as KGHSH and LQKENI. Taken with the paper, the label for time point translates to: newly diagnosed GD, antithyroid drugs for less than 3 months. For both TCR sequencing and RNA sequencing, RNA was extracted from PBMCs in TRIzol. The diagnosis of Graves' disease followed American Thyroid Association guidelines. Patients were recruited from an endocrinology department in Xi'an, China. Each patient gave around 9 milliliters of peripheral blood, collected in an EDTA anticoagulant tube. Ficoll Paque Plus density gradient separation was used to isolate PBMCs, and no further T cell sorting was done. An Agilent 2100 Bioanalyzer and agarose gel were used to check RNA quality, and a NanoDrop 2000 was used to measure RNA concentration.

These data belong to a study of regulatory T cells in long-lasting Graves disease listed by TCRdb under 2021. General notes on the study: Patients with newly diagnosed Graves' disease had been on antithyroid drugs for under 3 months. This study used TCR sequencing and RNA sequencing of peripheral blood to compare persistent Graves' disease patients against newly diagnosed Graves' disease patients. The study took place in China and was registered as a clinical trial. A total of about 35 samples underwent TCR sequencing, from 13 patients with persistent Graves' disease and some 20 patients with newly diagnosed Graves' disease.

Summary of the overall study and its limitations: Only the TCR beta chain was sequenced and analyzed. TRBV28, TRBJ1-2 and TRBJ2-5 were preferentially used in persistent disease, while TRBV20-1 and TRBJ2-1 were favored in newly diagnosed disease. As a limitation, the authors acknowledged that the small sample size may reduce accuracy. Compared with newly diagnosed patients, patients with persistent Graves' disease had lower TCR Shannon entropy and fewer highly expanded clones, which suggests clonal expansion. Patients with persistent disease shared more public clonotypes (fewer than 3,000) than newly diagnosed patients did (more than 900). Peripheral blood alone was examined, since thyroid tissue, which constituted the primary lesion, could not be accessed.

The data also belong to a second study, concerning T cells in Graves' hyperthyroidism and ophthalmopathy. Per the second study: Stable Graves' hyperthyroidism was defined as no progression to ophthalmopathy during 18 months of follow-up. The hyperthyroidism patients were between 18 and 65 years old and newly diagnosed, with a disease duration of less than 2 months. Patients with uncontrolled infections, other autoimmune diseases, pregnancy or lactation were excluded. Clinical symptoms, serum thyroxine and TRAb, thyroid ultrasound, and orbital computed tomography formed the basis for the diagnoses. A first-round RT-PCR of the TCR CDR3 used the HTBI primer set with the Qiagen OneStep RT-PCR kit. Blood samples also contained most of the expanded thyroid clonotypes (frequency above 0.001), which suggests that blood repertoires may reflect thyroid immune responses. Ophthalmopathy was separated from stable hyperthyroidism by a 13 V-J signature model, with just over 85% sensitivity and approximately 81% specificity obtained in cross-validation and 80%/75% obtained in testing. In validation, the model predicted progression to ophthalmopathy a median of approximately 6.6 months before onset, with roughly 68% sensitivity and almost 75% specificity. To identify distinguishing TCR V-J signatures, a discovery cohort of roughly 100 patients was used, comprising 43 with Graves' ophthalmopathy and under 60 with stable Graves' hyperthyroidism. Prospective prediction of ophthalmopathy was tested in an independent validation cohort consisting of 18 hyperthyroidism patients and some 16 patients who later progressed to ophthalmopathy. The 90 or so discovery patients were randomly split 7:3 into training and test sets. Thyroid tissue and blood T-cell repertoires from roughly 6 Graves' hyperthyroidism patients were also compared in the study. After sampling, hyperthyroidism patients received methimazole starting at 30 mg daily, and ophthalmopathy patients received high-dose intravenous methylprednisolone. The libraries were constructed in a second round of multiplex PCR and then size-selected and purified. Sequencing of the libraries was done on an Illumina HiSeq2000 using paired-end 100 bp reads. SOAPnuke was used to process the raw data, with reads discarded if the reads contained adapters or uncalled bases, had a mean Phred below 15, or lacked an exact constant-primer or identifier match. COPE v1.2.5 was used to merge high-quality paired reads, and clonotypes were defined as unique nucleotide sequences. MiTCR v1.1 was used to align clonotypes to the IMGT TRBV, TRBD and TRBJ reference segments. Analysis was restricted to V-J combinations with a frequency above 0.0001, which covered roughly 99% of repertoires. The TCS score was defined as F50 (clonal expansion) divided by E x V (chaos), with BLOSUM62-based TCRdist calculated between CDR3 peptides within each V-J. Welch's t-statistics and random forest reduced several hundred V-J features to about 12, which were used in a naive Bayes classifier (R e1071). Sample size was not statistically predetermined, and investigators were not blinded to group allocation. TCR Vbeta CDR3 sequencing of 140 or so peripheral blood samples (under 45 ophthalmopathy, over 70 hyperthyroidism and roughly 17 progressor patients) is reported in the paper.

The chain couples TRBV18 to TRBJ2-1; a stretch of 10 junction bases matches TRBD2. This clonotype was sampled from a man aged 40-49 years with Graves disease. Donor details come from another sample of the same person, matched by shared clones. The sample was peripheral blood mononuclear cells (PBMCs), taken at new diagnosis, from a patient treated with antithyroid drugs. The CDR3 protein is CASSPSGGENEQFF. The base sequence is TGTGCCAGCTCACCCAGCGGGGGGGAGAATGAGCAGTTCTTC.